This record concerns one T cell receptor (beta chain) sequence. Its antigen is not identified. This sample is drawn from a study of T cells after posttransplantation cyclophosphamide. The study, taken as a whole, reports: TRB clonality was highly associated with recipient CMV seropositivity and reactivation. Donor-recipient repertoire similarity was low at 1-2 months, rising over year one. Tissue-infiltrating T cells from skin or gut overlapped little with blood T cells.

Busulfan-fludarabine conditioning, marrow transplant, and cyclophosphamide on days +3 and +4 were administered. Produced via immunoSEQ multiplex PCR; TCRdb's table is partial and in-frame only. The sample lists tens of thousands of clones, roughly 78% occurring once. Germline CDR1 and CDR2: MDHEN and SYDVKM. The CDR3 runs to 15 residues. Between the trimmed V and J ends, which lost 4 bases and 4 bases, there was a span of 17 bases. The genes are TRBV28 and TRBJ2-7; a possible D gene is TRBD1 (6 bases). Sequencing used CD4+ T cells sorted from blood, obtained 1,700 to 2,000 days after a stem cell transplant with posttransplant cyclophosphamide. The clonotype comes from a female patient in her thirties or forties who received an allogeneic stem cell transplant from a related donor, was CMV-positive, and had no GVHD. Among the T cells, some may be from the graft donor. In DNA form, the CDR3 reads TGTGCCAGCAGTTCTCCAGGGGTACTAGGGTACGAGCAGTACTTC. The encoded protein is CASSSPGVLGYEQYF. Using reference TRBV28 and TRBJ2-7 for the parts outside the CDR3, the full variable domain is DVKVTQSSRYLVKRTGEKVFLECVQDMDHENMFWYRQDPGLGLRLIYFSYDVKMKEKGDIPEGYSVSREKKERFSLILESASTNQTSMYLCASSSPGVLGYEQYFGPGTRLTVT.